This T cell receptor (beta chain) stems from a study of blood T cells in healthy people across ages. Using a J-beta primer mix together with a sample-barcoded 5' primer, a second PCR was run for 7 to 11 cycles. TCRdb used MiXCR to reprocess the 5' RACE reads, holding one entry per CDR3 protein. Here the sample spans about 1.4 million distinct CDR3 sequences, 59% being singletons. The CDR3 covers 15 residues. V was pared by 3 bases and J by 2 bases, with 14 bases between. Germline-derived CDR1 and CDR2 are SGHAT and FQNNGV. On this clonotype itself: Its antigen remains unidentified.

Study-wide results and limits: The authors considered diversity estimates from one million T cells to be underestimates.

The TCR originated in a man between 18 and 35 years old in good health. V gene TRBV11-2 combines with J gene TRBJ2-7, with a tentative D call TRBD2 (5 bases). The sequencing input was blood. The CDR3, as DNA: TGTGCCAGCAGCTTGGCCCCGAGGGTTACCTACGAGCAGTACTTC. Protein: CASSLAPRVTYEQYF. Full variable domain (missing parts from reference TRBV11-2 and TRBJ2-7): EAGVAQSPRYKIIEKRQSVAFWCNPISGHATLYWYQQILGQGPKLLIQFQNNGVVDDSQLPKDRFSAERLKGVDSTLKIQPAKLEDSAVYLCASSLAPRVTYEQYFGPGTRLTVT.